Described below is a single T cell receptor beta chain sequence and its context. This entry is derived from a study of blood T cell repertoires in COVID-19. Some clones are missing from TCRdb's copy, which holds only in-frame ones; the method was immunoSEQ multiplex PCR. This sample carries 300,000 to 500,000 clones, approximately 85% of them seen once, and the ten largest clones take over 2%. Germline V lookup: CDR1 MNHEY, CDR2 SVGAGI. The CDR3 covers 13 residues. V gave up 4 bases and J gave up 0 bases, with 6 bases separating them. Source material: PBMCs or T cells enriched from blood (not recorded which). This clonotype originated in a woman in her 40s with acute COVID-19. This chain connects TRBV6-5 to TRBJ1-1, with D hard to call. The CDR3 spells CASSSSVNTEAFF. The CDR3 region has the DNA TGTGCCAGCAGTTCTTCAGTGAACACTGAAGCTTTCTTT.